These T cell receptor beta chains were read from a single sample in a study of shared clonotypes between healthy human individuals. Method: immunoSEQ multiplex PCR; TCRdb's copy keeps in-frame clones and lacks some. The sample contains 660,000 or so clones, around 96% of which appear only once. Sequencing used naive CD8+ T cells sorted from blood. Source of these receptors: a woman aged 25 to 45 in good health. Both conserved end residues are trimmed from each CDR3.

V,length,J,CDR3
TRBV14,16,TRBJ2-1,ASSQELAGVLHYNEQF
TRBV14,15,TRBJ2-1,ASSQLGGGLPVDEQF
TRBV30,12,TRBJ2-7,AWSVGLAHYEQY
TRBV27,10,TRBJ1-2,ASSSDRMGYT
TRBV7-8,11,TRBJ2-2,ASSFGDTGELF
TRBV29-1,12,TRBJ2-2,SANDRGFTGELF
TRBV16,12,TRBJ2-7,ASAKPGQLAEQY
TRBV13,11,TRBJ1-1,ASSLSWETEAF
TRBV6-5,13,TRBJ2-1,ASSLAGGPYNEQF
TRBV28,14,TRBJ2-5,ASSLYLGLYKETQY
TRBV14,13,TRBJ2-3,ASSQDRDRLDTQY
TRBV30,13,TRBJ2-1,AWETGLAGYNEQF
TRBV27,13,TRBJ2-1,ASSSGRGSYNEQF